This TCR beta chain derives from a study of cytomegalovirus exposure and HLA in healthy donors. Germline-derived CDR1 and CDR2 are WSHSY and SAAADI. Trimming removed 0 bases from V and 0 bases from J; junction bases left unmatched: 10. CDR3 length equals 20 residues. Primers: 60 Vbeta forward and 13 Jbeta reverse. Some clones are missing from TCRdb's copy, which holds only in-frame ones; the method was immunoSEQ multiplex PCR. The repertoire includes around 190,000 clones, around 73% of them detected once, and 2% to 2.5% sits in the top ten. The sequencing input was PBMCs. The TCR originated in a man aged 60 to 75 in good health and CMV-seronegative. The chain couples TRBV10-2 to TRBJ2-6; 8 bases align to TRBD1. CDR3 in DNA: TGCGCCAGCAGTGAGTCGACTCGGACAGGGAAGAGCTCTGGGGCCAACGTCCTGACTTTC. It translates to CASSESTRTGKSSGANVLTF.